The TCR beta chain described here comes from a study of blood T cell repertoires in COVID-19. Study-level information: Acute and convalescent COVID-19 specimens originated in the United States, Italy and Spain. PBMCs, B-cell-depleted T cells, or T cells provided the cDNA or gDNA that made up the material.

Authors' methods: The authors estimated nucleated cell counts from reference gene primer amplification. TCRdb's table, derived via immunoSEQ multiplex PCR, lists solely in-frame clones and lacks some. That table furnishes V, J and clone size, whereas the DNA furnished D and trimming. The sample records 120,000 or so clones, about three quarters being singletons. The CDR3 runs 15 residues. The V segment lost 0 bases and the J segment 8 bases; nucleotides outside the gene matches: 6. Per the germline V gene, CDR1 is SGHRS and CDR2 is YFSETQ. The chain carries TRBV5-1 and TRBJ2-1; 9 nucleotides match TRBD1. Specimen: peripheral blood. The TCR sequence derives from a man between 65 and 79 years old with acute or convalescent COVID-19. In nucleotides, the CDR3 is TGCGCCAGCAGCTTGGAGGACAGGGGCGTCGATGAGCAGTTCTTC. Protein: CASSLEDRGVDEQFF.